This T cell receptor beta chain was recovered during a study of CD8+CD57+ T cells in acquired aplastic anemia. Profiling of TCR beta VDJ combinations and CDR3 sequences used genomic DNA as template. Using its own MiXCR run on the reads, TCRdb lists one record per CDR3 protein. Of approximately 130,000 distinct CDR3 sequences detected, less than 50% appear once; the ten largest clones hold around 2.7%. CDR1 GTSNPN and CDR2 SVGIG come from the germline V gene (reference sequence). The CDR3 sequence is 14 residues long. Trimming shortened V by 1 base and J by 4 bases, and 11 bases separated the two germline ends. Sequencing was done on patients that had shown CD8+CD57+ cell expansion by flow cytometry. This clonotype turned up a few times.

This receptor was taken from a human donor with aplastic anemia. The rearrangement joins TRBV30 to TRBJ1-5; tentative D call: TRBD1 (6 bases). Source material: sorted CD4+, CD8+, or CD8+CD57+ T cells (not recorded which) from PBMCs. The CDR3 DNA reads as TGTGCCTGGAGTGATACAGGGAGAAATCAGCCCCAGCATTTT. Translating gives CAWSDTGRNQPQHF. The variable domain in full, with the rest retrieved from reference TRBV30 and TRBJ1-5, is SQTIHQWPATLVQPVGSPLSLECTVEGTSNPNLYWYRQAAGRGLQLLFYSVGIGQISSEVPQNLSASRPQDRQFILSSKKLLLSDSGFYLCAWSDTGRNQPQHFGDGTRLSIL.